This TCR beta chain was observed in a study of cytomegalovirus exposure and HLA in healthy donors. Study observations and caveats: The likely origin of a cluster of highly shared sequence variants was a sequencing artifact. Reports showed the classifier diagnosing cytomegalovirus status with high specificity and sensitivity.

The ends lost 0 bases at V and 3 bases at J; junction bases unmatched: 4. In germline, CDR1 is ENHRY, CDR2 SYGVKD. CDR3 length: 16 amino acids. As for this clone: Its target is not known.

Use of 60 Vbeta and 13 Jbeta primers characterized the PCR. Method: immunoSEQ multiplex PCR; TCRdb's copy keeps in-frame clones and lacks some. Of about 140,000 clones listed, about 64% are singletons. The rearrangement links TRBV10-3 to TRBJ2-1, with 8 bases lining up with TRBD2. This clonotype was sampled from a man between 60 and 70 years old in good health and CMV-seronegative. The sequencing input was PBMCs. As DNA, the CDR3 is TGTGCCATCAGTGAGTCTCAGCGGGGGATCTACAATGAGCAGTTCTTC. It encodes CAISESQRGIYNEQFF.